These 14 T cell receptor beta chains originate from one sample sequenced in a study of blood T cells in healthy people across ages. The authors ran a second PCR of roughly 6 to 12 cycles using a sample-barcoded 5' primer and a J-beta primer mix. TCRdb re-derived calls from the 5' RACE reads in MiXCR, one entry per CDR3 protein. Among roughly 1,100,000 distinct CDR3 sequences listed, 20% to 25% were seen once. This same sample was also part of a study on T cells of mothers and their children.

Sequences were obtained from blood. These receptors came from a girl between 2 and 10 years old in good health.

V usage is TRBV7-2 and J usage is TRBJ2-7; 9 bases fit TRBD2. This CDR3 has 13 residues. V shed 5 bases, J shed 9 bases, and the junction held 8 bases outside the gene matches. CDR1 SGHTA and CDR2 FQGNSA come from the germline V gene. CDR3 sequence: CASSQAGGLGQYF. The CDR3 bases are TGTGCCAGCAGCCAAGCGGGGGGCCTGGGGCAGTACTTC.

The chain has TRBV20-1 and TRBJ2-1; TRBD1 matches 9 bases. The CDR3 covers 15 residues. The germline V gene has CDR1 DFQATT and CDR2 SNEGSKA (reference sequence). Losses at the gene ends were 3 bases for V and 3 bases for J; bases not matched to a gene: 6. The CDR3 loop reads CSASPGTGLYNEQFF. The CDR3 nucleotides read TGCAGTGCTAGCCCCGGGACAGGGCTCTACAATGAGCAGTTCTTC.

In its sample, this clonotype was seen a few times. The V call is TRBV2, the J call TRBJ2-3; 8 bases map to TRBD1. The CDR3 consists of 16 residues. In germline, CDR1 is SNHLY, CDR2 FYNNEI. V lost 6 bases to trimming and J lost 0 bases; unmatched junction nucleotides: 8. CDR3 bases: TGTGCCAGCAGCCCCCTGACAGGGGCTAGCACAGATACGCAGTATTTT. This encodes CASSPLTGASTDTQYF.

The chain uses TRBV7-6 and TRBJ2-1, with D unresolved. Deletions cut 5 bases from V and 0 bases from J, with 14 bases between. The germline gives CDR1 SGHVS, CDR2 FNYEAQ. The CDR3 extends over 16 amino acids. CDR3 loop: CASSPFLDSSYNEQFF. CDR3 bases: TGTGCCAGCAGCCCCTTTTTAGATAGCTCCTACAATGAGCAGTTCTTC.

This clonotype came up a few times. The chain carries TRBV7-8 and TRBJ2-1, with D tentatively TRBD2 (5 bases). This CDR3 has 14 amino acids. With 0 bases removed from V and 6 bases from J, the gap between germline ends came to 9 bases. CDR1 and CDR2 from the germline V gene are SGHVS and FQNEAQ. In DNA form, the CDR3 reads TGTGCCAGCAGCTTAGCGGCTAGCCCCAATGAGCAGTTCTTC. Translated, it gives CASSLAASPNEQFF.

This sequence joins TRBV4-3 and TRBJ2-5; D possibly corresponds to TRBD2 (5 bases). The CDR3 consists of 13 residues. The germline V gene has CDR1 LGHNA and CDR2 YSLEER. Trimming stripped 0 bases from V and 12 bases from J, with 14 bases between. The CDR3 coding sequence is TGCGCCAGCAGCCAAGATTCCGGAGGCAAGGAGTACTTC. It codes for CASSQDSGGKEYF.

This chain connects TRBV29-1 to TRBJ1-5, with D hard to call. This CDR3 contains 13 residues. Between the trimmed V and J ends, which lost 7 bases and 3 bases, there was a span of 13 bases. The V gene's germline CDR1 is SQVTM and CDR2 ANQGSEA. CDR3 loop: CSAAAGSNQPQHF. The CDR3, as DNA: TGCAGCGCTGCCGCCGGATCCAATCAGCCCCAGCATTTT.

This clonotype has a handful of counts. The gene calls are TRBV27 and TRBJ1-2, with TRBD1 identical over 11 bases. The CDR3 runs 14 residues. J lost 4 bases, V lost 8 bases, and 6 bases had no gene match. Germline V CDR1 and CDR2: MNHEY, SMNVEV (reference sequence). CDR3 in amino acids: CASLRTGGSYGYTF. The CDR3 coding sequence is TGTGCCAGCTTACGGACAGGGGGCAGCTATGGCTACACCTTC.

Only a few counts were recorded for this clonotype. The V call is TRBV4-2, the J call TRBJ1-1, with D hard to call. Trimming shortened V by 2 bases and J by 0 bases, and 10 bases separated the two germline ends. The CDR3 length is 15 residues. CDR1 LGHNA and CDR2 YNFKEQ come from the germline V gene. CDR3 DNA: TGTGCCAGCAGCCAACCGACGGCCATGAACACTGAAGCTTTCTTT. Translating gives CASSQPTAMNTEAFF.

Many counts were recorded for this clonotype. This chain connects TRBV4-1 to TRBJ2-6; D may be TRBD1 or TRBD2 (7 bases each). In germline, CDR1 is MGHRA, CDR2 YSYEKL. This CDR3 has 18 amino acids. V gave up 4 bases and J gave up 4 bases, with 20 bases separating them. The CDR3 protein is CASSPEGGGSAGANVLTF. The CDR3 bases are TGCGCCAGCAGCCCCGAGGGAGGGGGCTCCGCCGGGGCCAACGTCCTGACTTTC.

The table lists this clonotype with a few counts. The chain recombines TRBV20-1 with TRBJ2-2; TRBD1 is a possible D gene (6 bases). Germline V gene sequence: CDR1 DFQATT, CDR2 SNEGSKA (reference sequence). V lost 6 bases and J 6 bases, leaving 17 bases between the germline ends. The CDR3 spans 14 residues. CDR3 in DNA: TGCAGTGCGCCTATATCAGGGGACGCCGGGGAGCTGTTTTTT. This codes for CSAPISGDAGELFF.

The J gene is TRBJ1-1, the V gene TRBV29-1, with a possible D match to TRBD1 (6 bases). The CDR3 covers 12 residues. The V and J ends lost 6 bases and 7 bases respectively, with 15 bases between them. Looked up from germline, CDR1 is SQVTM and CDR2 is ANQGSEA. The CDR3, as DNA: TGCAGCGTCCAGGACAGTGAGGATGAAGCTTTCTTT. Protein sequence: CSVQDSEDEAFF.

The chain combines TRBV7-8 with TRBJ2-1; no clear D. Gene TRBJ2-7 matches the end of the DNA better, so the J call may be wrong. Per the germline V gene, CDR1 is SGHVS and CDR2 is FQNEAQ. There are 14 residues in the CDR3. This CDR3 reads CASSLGRSSPEQYF. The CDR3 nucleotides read TGTGCCAGCAGCTTAGGGAGAAGTTCTCCCGAGCAGTACTTC.

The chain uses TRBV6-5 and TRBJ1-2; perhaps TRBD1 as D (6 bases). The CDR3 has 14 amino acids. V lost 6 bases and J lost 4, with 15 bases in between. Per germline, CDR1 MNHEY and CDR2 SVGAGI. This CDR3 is CASSRGARSYGYTF. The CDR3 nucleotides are TGTGCCAGCAGCAGGGGAGCACGGAGCTATGGCTACACCTTC.